The 5 T cell receptor beta chains listed next were all sequenced from one sample in a study of human T cells and chemical hapten exposure. TCRdb reanalysed the RACE reads using MiXCR and keeps one entry per CDR3 protein. The table shows 150,000 to 200,000 distinct CDR3 sequences, with more than 25% occurring only once. Time point noted: pre-sensitization, week 0. Treatment: therapeutic diphenylcyclopropenone sensitization with weekly scalp DPC. This specimen consisted of whole blood, obtained in connection with sensitization to the hapten diphenylcyclopropenone (DPC). The origin of the receptors is a woman in her thirties with alopecia areata. Some clones in this sample may be carry-over from other donors' samples.

The chain combines TRBV4-3 with TRBJ2-6; possibly TRBD2 for D (5 bases). With 0 bases removed from V and 2 bases from J, the gap between germline ends came to 8 bases. The CDR3 extends over 16 amino acids. Germline assignment: CDR1 LGHNA and CDR2 YSLEER. CDR3 nucleotide sequence: TGCGCCAGCAGCCAAGAAATGAGGGCTGGGGCCAACGTCCTGACTTTC. Protein product: CASSQEMRAGANVLTF.

The chain carries TRBV2 and TRBJ2-5, with 9 positions matching TRBD1. J gave up 5 bases and V 4 bases, and 5 bases lay outside the gene matches. The germline V gene has CDR1 SNHLY and CDR2 FYNNEI. This CDR3 is 14 amino acids long. Here the CDR3 reads CASSAGQGGETQYF. The CDR3 DNA is TGTGCCAGCAGTGCGGGACAGGGAGGCGAGACCCAGTACTTC. Variable domain in full (rest from reference TRBV2 and TRBJ2-5): EPEVTQTPSHQVTQMGQEVILRCVPISNHLYFYWYRQILGQKVEFLVSFYNNEISEKSEIFDDQFSVERPDGSNFTLKIRSTKLEDSAMYFCASSAGQGGETQYFGPGTRLLVL.

This clonotype was observed a handful of times. Here the CDR3 reads CAISKPGANEQFF. CDR3 nucleotides: TGTGCCATCAGTAAACCAGGGGCTAATGAGCAGTTCTTC. The V call is TRBV10-3, the J call TRBJ2-1, with a tentative D call TRBD1 (6 bases). The germline V and J ends were trimmed by 5 bases and 7 bases, with 12 bases remaining between them. CDR1 is ENHRY, CDR2 SYGVKD, per germline. This CDR3 region has 13 residues.

This clonotype was picked up a small number of times. The gene calls are TRBV28 and TRBJ1-4; the D gene is possibly TRBD1 (5 bases). The V end lost 8 bases, the J end lost 4 bases, and 11 bases lay between the germline ends. Germline assignment: CDR1 MDHEN and CDR2 SYDVKM. The length of the CDR3 is 13 residues. The CDR3, as DNA: TGTGCCAGCGGATGGGGCGTTAATGAAAAACTGTTTTTT. This codes for CASGWGVNEKLFF.

V usage is TRBV12-3 or TRBV12-4 and J usage is TRBJ2-4, with 9 bases fitting TRBD2. This CDR3 region has 20 residues. With V trimmed by 7 bases and J by 0 bases, 19 bases remained unmatched. The CDR3 loop is CASTLLYGLAGTRAKNIQYF. The DNA of the CDR3 is TGTGCCAGCACCCTCCTATATGGTCTAGCGGGGACGAGAGCCAAAAACATTCAGTACTTC.